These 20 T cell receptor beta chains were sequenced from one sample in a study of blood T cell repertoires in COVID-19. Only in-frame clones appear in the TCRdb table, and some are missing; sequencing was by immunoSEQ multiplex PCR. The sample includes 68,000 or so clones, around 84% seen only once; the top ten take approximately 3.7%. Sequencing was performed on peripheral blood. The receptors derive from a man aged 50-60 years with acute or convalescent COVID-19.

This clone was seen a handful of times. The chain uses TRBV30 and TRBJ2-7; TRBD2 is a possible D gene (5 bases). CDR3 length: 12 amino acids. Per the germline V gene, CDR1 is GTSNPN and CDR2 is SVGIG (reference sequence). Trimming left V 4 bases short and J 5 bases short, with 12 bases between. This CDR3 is CAWTRGRDEQYF. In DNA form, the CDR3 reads TGTGCCTGGACGCGAGGGAGAGACGAGCAGTACTTC.

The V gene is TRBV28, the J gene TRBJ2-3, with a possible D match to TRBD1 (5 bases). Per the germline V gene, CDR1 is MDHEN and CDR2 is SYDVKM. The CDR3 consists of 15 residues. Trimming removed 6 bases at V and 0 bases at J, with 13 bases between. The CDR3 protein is CASSLPGFSTDTQYF. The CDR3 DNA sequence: TGTGCCAGCAGCCTTCCAGGGTTTAGCACAGATACGCAGTATTTT.

The CDR3 region is CASSGPGQAQRNTIYF. Written as DNA, the CDR3 is TGTGCCAGCAGCGGACCGGGACAGGCTCAAAGGAACACCATATATTTT. This sequence joins TRBV7-8 and TRBJ1-3; 8 bases are a match to TRBD1. Germline lookup yields CDR1 SGHVS and CDR2 FQNEAQ. With 5 bases clipped from V and 7 bases from J, the junction kept 13 bases outside the gene matches. The CDR3 length is 16 residues.

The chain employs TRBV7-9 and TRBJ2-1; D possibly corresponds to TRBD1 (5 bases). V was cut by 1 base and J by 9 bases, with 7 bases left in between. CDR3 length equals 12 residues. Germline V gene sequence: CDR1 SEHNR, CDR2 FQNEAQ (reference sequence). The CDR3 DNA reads TGTGCCAGCAGCTTAGGACAGCCTGAGCAGTTCTTC. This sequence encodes CASSLGQPEQFF.

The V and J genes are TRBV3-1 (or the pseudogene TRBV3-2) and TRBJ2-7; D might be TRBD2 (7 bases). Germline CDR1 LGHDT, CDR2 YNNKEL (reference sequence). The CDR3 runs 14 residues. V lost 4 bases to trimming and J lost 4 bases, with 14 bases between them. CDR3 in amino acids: CASSPAGASYEQYF. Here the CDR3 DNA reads TGTGCCAGCAGCCCTGCGGGGGCGTCGTACGAGCAGTACTTC.

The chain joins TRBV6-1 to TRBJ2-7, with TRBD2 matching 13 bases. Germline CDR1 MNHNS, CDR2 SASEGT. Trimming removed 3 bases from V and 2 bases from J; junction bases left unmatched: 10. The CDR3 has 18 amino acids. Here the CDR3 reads CASSDGLAGAGLAYEQYF. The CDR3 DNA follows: TGTGCCAGCAGTGATGGACTAGCGGGAGCGGGACTTGCCTACGAGCAGTACTTC.

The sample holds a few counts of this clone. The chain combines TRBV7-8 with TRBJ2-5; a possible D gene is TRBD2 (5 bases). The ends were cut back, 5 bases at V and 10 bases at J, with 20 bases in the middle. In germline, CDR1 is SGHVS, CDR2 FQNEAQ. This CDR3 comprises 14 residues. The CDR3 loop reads CASSPAGVVMDQYF. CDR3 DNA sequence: TGTGCCAGCAGCCCGGCCGGGGTAGTGATGGACCAGTACTTC.

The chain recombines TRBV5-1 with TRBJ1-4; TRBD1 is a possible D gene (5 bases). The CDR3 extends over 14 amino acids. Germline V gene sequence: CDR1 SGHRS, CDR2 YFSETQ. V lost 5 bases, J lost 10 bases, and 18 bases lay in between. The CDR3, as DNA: TGCGCCAGCAGTCAGGACTCCGCGGGGGGAAAACTGTTTTTT. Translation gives CASSQDSAGGKLFF.

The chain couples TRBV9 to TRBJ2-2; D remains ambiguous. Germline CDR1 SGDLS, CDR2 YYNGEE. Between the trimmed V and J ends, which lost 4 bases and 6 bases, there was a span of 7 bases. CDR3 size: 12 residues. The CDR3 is CASSPHAGELFF. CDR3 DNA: TGTGCCAGCAGCCCCCATGCCGGGGAGCTGTTTTTT.

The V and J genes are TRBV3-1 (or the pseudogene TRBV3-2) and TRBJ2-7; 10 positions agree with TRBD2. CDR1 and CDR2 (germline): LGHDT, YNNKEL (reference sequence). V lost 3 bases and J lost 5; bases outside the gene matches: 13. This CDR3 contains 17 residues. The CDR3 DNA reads TGTGCCAGCAGCCAGTTACTAGCGGGGACTGATAACGACGAGCAGTACTTC. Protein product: CASSQLLAGTDNDEQYF.

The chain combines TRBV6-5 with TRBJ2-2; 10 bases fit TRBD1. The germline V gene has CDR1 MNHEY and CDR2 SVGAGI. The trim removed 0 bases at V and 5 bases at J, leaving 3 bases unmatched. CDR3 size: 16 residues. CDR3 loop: CASSYSGQGWTGELFF. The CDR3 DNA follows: TGTGCCAGCAGTTACTCGGGACAGGGGTGGACCGGGGAGCTGTTTTTT.

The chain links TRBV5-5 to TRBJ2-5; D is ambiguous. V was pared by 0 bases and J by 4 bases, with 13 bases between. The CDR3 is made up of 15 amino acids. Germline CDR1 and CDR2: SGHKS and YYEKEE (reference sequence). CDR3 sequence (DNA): TGTGCCAGCAGCTTGGGTGGAGACGTGGGAGAGACCCAGTACTTC. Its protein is CASSLGGDVGETQYF.

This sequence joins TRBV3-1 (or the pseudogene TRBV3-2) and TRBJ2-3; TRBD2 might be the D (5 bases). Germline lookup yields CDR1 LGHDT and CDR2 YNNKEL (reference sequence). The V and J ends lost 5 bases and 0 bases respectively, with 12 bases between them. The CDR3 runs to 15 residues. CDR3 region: CASSSAADSTDTQYF. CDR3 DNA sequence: TGTGCCAGCAGCTCAGCGGCCGACAGCACAGATACGCAGTATTTT.

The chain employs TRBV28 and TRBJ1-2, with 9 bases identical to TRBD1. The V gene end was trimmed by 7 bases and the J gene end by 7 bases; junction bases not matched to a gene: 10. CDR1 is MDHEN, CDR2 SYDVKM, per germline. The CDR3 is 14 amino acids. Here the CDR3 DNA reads TGTGCCAGCAAAGGGACAGGGTACCTTAGTGGCTACACCTTC. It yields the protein CASKGTGYLSGYTF.

The CDR3 spells CASSLGTEHDQPQHF. CDR3 nucleotide sequence: TGTGCCAGCTCACTAGGGACAGAGCACGATCAGCCCCAGCATTTT. J is TRBJ1-5 and V is TRBV18, with 7 bases identical to TRBD1. This CDR3 region has 15 residues. The trim removed 4 bases at V and 5 bases at J, leaving 8 bases unmatched. The V gene's germline CDR1 is KGHSH and CDR2 LQKENI.

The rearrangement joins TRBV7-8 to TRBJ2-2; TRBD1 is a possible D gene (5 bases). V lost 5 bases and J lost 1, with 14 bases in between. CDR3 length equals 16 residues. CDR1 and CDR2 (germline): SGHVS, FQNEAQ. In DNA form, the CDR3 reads TGTGCCAGCAGCGCGGATCGCAGGGAGAACACCGGGGAGCTGTTTTTT. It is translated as CASSADRRENTGELFF.

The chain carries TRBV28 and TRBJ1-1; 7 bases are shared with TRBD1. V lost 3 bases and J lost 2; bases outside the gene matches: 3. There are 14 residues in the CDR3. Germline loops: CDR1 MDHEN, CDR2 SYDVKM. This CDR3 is CASSFPGGNTEAFF. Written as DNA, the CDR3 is TGTGCCAGCAGTTTCCCAGGGGGTAACACTGAAGCTTTCTTT.

The CDR3 DNA sequence: TGTGCCACCAGTAAAGGGCGGGGGGGCCCAGATACGCAGTATTTT. This gives the protein CATSKGRGGPDTQYF. The rearrangement links TRBV24-1 to TRBJ2-3; 9 bases map to TRBD2. CDR3 length equals 15 residues. Germline V gene data show CDR1 as KGHDR and CDR2 as SFDVKD. Losses at the gene ends were 6 bases for V and 4 bases for J; bases not matched to a gene: 7.

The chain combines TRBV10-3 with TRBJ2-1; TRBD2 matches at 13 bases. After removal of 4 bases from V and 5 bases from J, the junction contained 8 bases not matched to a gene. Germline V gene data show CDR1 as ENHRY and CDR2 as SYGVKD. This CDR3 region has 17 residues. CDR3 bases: TGTGCCATCAGTGGATTGACCGGGACTAGCGGGAACAATGAGCAGTTCTTC. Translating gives CAISGLTGTSGNNEQFF.

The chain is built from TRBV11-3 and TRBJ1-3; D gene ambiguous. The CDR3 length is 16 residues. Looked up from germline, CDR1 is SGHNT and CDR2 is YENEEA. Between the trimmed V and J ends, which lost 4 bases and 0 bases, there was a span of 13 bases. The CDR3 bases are TGTGCCAGCAGCTCGCCGGGTCCTCACTCTGGAAACACCATATATTTT. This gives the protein CASSSPGPHSGNTIYF.